The 3 T cell receptor beta chains below were found in one sample sequenced in a study of blood T cell repertoires in COVID-19. Method: immunoSEQ multiplex PCR; TCRdb's copy keeps in-frame clones and lacks some. The sample records 200,000 to 250,000 clones, about 87% being singletons. Sequenced: PBMCs or T cells enriched from blood (not recorded which). These receptors were collected from a man aged 50-60 years who had been exposed to COVID-19.

In DNA, the CDR3 is TGTGCCAGCAGCTTTTGGGACTCGACTAATGAAAAACTGTTTTTT. This sequence encodes CASSFWDSTNEKLFF. V usage is TRBV7-9 and J usage is TRBJ1-4, with TRBD1 as a possible D gene (5 bases). The CDR3 sequence is 15 residues long. Trimming stripped 3 bases from V and 2 bases from J, with 10 bases between. CDR1 SEHNR and CDR2 FQNEAQ come from the germline V gene (reference sequence).

This clone occurred once. The V call is TRBV7-2, the J call TRBJ2-1, with 8 bases identical to TRBD2. V lost 5 bases to trimming and J lost 7 bases; unmatched junction nucleotides: 10. CDR1 is SGHTA, CDR2 FQGNSA, per germline. The CDR3 extends over 15 amino acids. The CDR3 protein is CASSAAGGRFNEQFF. Written as DNA, the CDR3 is TGTGCCAGCAGCGCCGCGGGCGGGAGGTTTAATGAGCAGTTCTTC.

V is TRBV5-1 and J is TRBJ2-3; 7 bases map to TRBD1. Germline lookup yields CDR1 SGHRS and CDR2 YFSETQ. The length of the CDR3 is 17 residues. Trimming took 3 bases from V and 2 from J; bases not matched to a gene: 12. Written as DNA, the CDR3 is TGCGCCAGCAGCTACCGAAGAGGACAGGCCAACACAGATACGCAGTATTTT. It specifies CASSYRRGQANTDTQYF. The full variable domain, rest sourced from reference TRBV5-1 and TRBJ2-3, is KAGVTQTPRYLIKTRGQQVTLSCSPISGHRSVSWYQQTPGQGLQFLFEYFSETQRNKGNFPGRFSGRQFSNSRSEMNVSTLELGDSALYLCASSYRRGQANTDTQYFGPGTRLTVL.